This T cell receptor (beta chain) was sequenced for a study of a mutant IDH1 vaccine in newly diagnosed glioma. As for the study in general: With temozolomide cycles, or 4-6 weeks after radiotherapy alone, vaccination was started. Prior therapy was radiotherapy, temozolomide, or both; most received both. Visit V12 was conducted at week 35 as the safety follow-up. Visit V13 came later, at week 47. The study, taken as a whole, reports: Immune responses induced by vaccination arose in under 95% of the patients.

CDR3 size: 13 residues. CDR1 is ENHRY, CDR2 SYGVKD, per germline. Note on this clone: The antigen remains unidentified.

Time point denoted: week 35, safety follow-up. Each dose of the vaccine consisted of 300 ug of mutant IDH1 20-mer peptide, with topical imiquimod. Only in-frame clones appear in the TCRdb table, and some are missing; sequencing was by immunoSEQ multiplex PCR. The sample shows tens of thousands of clones, 60% to 85% of them seen only once. The input for sequencing was PBMCs, taken from a glioma patient whose treatment included an IDH1 peptide vaccine. The clonotype was recovered from a man aged 35 to 55 with glioma. This chain links TRBV10-3 with TRBJ1-5; a possible D gene is TRBD1 (5 bases). The CDR3 DNA follows: TGTGCTACCCGACAGCGAGGCAATCAGCCCCAGCATTTT. Translation gives CATRQRGNQPQHF.